The 17 T cell receptor beta chains listed next were all sequenced from one sample in a study of post-analysis software for immune sequencing data. Findings and caveats of the study: Included in a set of roughly five TRBV segments more frequent in patients than controls were TRBV5-6, TRBV5-1 and TRBV20-1.

The authors incorporated unique molecular identifiers into the TCR beta cDNA libraries. In TCRdb, the PCR reads were re-called with MiXCR into one record per CDR3 protein. The sample lists about 820,000 distinct CDR3 sequences, roughly half seen once, with roughly 4.4% in the top ten. Their antigens are not known. The source material was blood. These receptors all come from a girl aged 5-17 years with multiple sclerosis.

This clonotype was detected a few times. The chain combines TRBV4-1 with TRBJ2-1; weak D call: TRBD1 (5 bases). Trimming stripped 0 bases from V and 2 bases from J, with 8 bases between. The germline V gene encodes CDR1 MGHRA and CDR2 YSYEKL. This CDR3 has 15 amino acids. CDR3 sequence (DNA): TGCGCCAGCAGCCAAGAGGGCAGGGCCTACAATGAGCAGTTCTTC. Translated: CASSQEGRAYNEQFF.

This chain links TRBV5-1 with TRBJ1-1; 7 bases match TRBD1. Trimming took 4 bases from V and 4 from J; bases not matched to a gene: 4. CDR3 length: 13 residues. Germline V gene data show CDR1 as SGHRS and CDR2 as YFSETQ. CDR3 nucleotides: TGCGCCAGCAGCCGACAGGGAGGCACTGAAGCTTTCTTT. Its protein product is CASSRQGGTEAFF.

The sample holds a few counts of this clonotype. The chain joins TRBV4-1 to TRBJ2-6, with D unclear. CDR3 length equals 17 residues. V shed 0 bases and J shed 0 bases, with 9 bases lying between them. Germline V gives CDR1 MGHRA, CDR2 YSYEKL. The CDR3 loop is CASSQDIAASGANVLTF. CDR3 nucleotide sequence: TGCGCCAGCAGCCAAGATATCGCCGCCTCTGGGGCCAACGTCCTGACTTTC.

This chain joins TRBV29-1 and TRBJ1-2, with TRBD1 as a possible D gene (5 bases). This CDR3 comprises 16 residues. From germline, CDR1 is SQVTM and CDR2 ANQGSEA. V dropped 3 bases and J dropped 2 bases, with 19 bases sitting between them. Here the CDR3 DNA reads TGCAGCGTTGATCTCTCGGTAGAGGGGCAGAACTATGGCTACACCTTC. Translation gives CSVDLSVEGQNYGYTF.

The V and J genes are TRBV3-1 and TRBJ2-1, with D possibly TRBD2 on 6 matching bases. Germline V gives CDR1 LGHDT, CDR2 YNNKEL (reference sequence). The CDR3 runs 14 residues. Trimming removed 1 base at V and 7 bases at J, with 11 bases between. CDR3 DNA sequence: TGTGCCAGCAGCCAAGGAGGGACTCGGAATGAGCAGTTCTTC. Translation: CASSQGGTRNEQFF.

V usage is TRBV10-3 and J usage is TRBJ2-5; no definite D call. Germline CDR1 ENHRY, CDR2 SYGVKD. The CDR3 totals 13 residues. With 6 bases removed from V and 0 bases from J, the gap between germline ends came to 8 bases. This CDR3 reads CAISSEYQETQYF. The CDR3 coding sequence is TGTGCCATCAGCTCAGAGTACCAAGAGACCCAGTACTTC.

This chain uses TRBV5-1 with TRBJ1-1; D uncertain. This CDR3 comprises 16 residues. V was trimmed by 0 bases and J by 2 bases, leaving 14 bases between them. CDR1 is SGHRS, CDR2 YFSETQ, per germline. The CDR3, as DNA: TGCGCCAGCAGCTTGGCCAAGGGCAGAATTAACACTGAAGCTTTCTTT. It yields the protein CASSLAKGRINTEAFF.

This clonotype was detected only a few times. The chain carries TRBV7-3 and TRBJ2-5, with TRBD2 as a possible D gene (5 bases). Trimming shortened V by 3 bases and J by 2 bases, and 22 bases separated the two germline ends. The length of the CDR3 is 18 residues. The germline gives CDR1 SGHTA, CDR2 FQGTGA. In nucleotides, the CDR3 is TGTGCCAGCAGCTTGATCGGAGGCTCAGCTCTATCGCAAGAGACCCAGTACTTC. Its translation: CASSLIGGSALSQETQYF.

This clonotype has more than one count but fewer than ten. V is TRBV3-1 and J is TRBJ1-2, with D unresolved. The CDR3 runs to 16 residues. Trimming shortened V by 1 base and J by 2 bases, and 14 bases separated the two germline ends. Germline-derived CDR1 and CDR2 are LGHDT and YNNKEL (reference sequence). The DNA of the CDR3 is TGTGCCAGCAGCCAAGGGGCCTCGAACAGCAACTATGGCTACACCTTC. Its translation: CASSQGASNSNYGYTF.

The rearrangement links TRBV4-1 to TRBJ2-2; perhaps TRBD1 as D (5 bases). Per germline, CDR1 MGHRA and CDR2 YSYEKL. The CDR3 sequence is 15 residues long. Trimming stripped 4 bases from V and 5 bases from J, with 14 bases between. In DNA, the CDR3 is TGCGCCAGCAGCCCGCAGTCCCCAGGGACCGGGGAGCTGTTTTTT. Amino acid sequence: CASSPQSPGTGELFF.

The rearrangement uses TRBV20-1 and TRBJ2-7; D tentatively fits TRBD1 or TRBD2 (5 bases each). This CDR3 contains 16 residues. Trimming removed 0 bases from V and 0 bases from J, with 15 bases in between. CDR1 is DFQATT and CDR2 is SNEGSKA in the germline V gene (reference sequence). The CDR3 region is CSARDWGPGLSYEQYF. In DNA, the CDR3 is TGCAGTGCTAGAGATTGGGGACCGGGCCTCTCCTACGAGCAGTACTTC.

This rearrangement joins TRBV25-1 to TRBJ2-5; TRBD2 aligns across 7 bases. From germline, CDR1 is MGHDK and CDR2 SYGVNS. The CDR3 contains 15 residues. Trimming at V came to 1 base and at J to 4 bases, leaving 6 bases not matched to a gene. The CDR3 region is CASSESRDYRETQYF. The CDR3 DNA follows: TGTGCCAGCAGTGAATCCCGGGACTACCGAGAGACCCAGTACTTC.

In this sample, this clonotype turned up a few times. The V and J genes are TRBV6-4 and TRBJ1-5; D gene uncertain. Germline V CDR1 and CDR2: MRHNA, SNTAGT. There are 14 residues in the CDR3. Trimming removed 0 bases at V and 4 bases at J, with 7 bases between. This CDR3 reads CASSDSAENQPQHF. The CDR3 nucleotides read TGTGCCAGCAGTGACTCGGCAGAGAATCAGCCCCAGCATTTT.

This chain connects TRBV12-5 to TRBJ2-1, with D perhaps TRBD1 (7 bases). Germline V gives CDR1 LGHNT, CDR2 FRNRAP. Trimming took off 11 bases at V and 3 bases at J, with 29 bases between the two ends. The CDR3 loop spans 18 amino acids. The CDR3 DNA sequence: TGTGCTCTACGGGATGGACAGGAGCAGGACTACGTCTACAATGAGCAGTTCTTC. Protein product: CALRDGQEQDYVYNEQFF.

This chain links TRBV5-1 with TRBJ1-1, with a weak D call TRBD1 (6 bases). From germline, CDR1 is SGHRS and CDR2 YFSETQ. The V and J ends lost 2 bases and 5 bases respectively, with 13 bases between them. This CDR3 spans 14 amino acids. CDR3 sequence: CASSFSGGPTEAFF. Here the CDR3 DNA reads TGCGCCAGCAGCTTCTCGGGGGGCCCGACTGAAGCTTTCTTT.

A few counts support this clonotype. CDR3 coding DNA: TGCAGTGCTAGAGGACCAAATGAAAAACTGTTTTTT. Translation: CSARGPNEKLFF. The chain employs TRBV20-1 and TRBJ1-4, with unresolved D. The CDR3 spans 12 residues. CDR1 DFQATT and CDR2 SNEGSKA come from the germline V gene (reference sequence). V was clipped by 1 base and J by 5 bases, with 5 bases between them.

The chain links TRBV5-1 to TRBJ2-3, with 14 bases lining up with TRBD2. The CDR3 length is 17 residues. Germline V CDR1 and CDR2: SGHRS, YFSETQ. V was clipped by 2 bases and J by 4 bases; unmatched bases: 6. Written as DNA, the CDR3 is TGCGCCAGCAGCTTTGGGACTAGCGGGAGTTATGCAGATACGCAGTATTTT. This sequence encodes CASSFGTSGSYADTQYF.